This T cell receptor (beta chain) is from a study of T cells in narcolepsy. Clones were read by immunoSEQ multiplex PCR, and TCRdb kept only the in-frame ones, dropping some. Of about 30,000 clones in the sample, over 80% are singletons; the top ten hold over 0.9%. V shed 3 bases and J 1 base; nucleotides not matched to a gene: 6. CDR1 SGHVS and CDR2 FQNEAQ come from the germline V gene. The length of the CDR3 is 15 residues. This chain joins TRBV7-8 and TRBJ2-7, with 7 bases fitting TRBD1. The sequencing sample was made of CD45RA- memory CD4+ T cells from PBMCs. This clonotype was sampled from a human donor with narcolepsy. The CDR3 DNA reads TGTGCCAGCAGCTTGTCCCGGGACAGATCCTACGAGCAGTACTTC. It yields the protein CASSLSRDRSYEQYF.